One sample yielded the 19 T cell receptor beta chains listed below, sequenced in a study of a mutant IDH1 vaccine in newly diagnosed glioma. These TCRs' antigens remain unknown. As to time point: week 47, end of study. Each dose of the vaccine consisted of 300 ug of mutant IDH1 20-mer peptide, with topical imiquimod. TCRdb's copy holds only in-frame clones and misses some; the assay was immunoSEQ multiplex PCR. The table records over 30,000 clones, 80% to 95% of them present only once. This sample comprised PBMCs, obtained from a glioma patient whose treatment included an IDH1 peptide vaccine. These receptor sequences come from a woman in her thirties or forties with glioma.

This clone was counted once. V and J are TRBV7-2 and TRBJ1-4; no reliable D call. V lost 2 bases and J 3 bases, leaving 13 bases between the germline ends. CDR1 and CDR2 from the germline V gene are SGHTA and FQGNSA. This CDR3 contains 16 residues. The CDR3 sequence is CASSLRGPPSNEKLFF. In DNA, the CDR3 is TGTGCCAGCAGCTTAAGAGGGCCGCCTTCTAATGAAAAACTGTTTTTT.

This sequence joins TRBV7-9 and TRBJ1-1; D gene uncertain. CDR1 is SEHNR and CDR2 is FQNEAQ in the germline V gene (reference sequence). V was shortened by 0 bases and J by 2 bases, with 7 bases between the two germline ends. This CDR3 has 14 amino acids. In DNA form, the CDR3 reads TGTGCCAGCAGCTTAGCAATTGTCAACACTGAAGCTTTCTTT. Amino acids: CASSLAIVNTEAFF.

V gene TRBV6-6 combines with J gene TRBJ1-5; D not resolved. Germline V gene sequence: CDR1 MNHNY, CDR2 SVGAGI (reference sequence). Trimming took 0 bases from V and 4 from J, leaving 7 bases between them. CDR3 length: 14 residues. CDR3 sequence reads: CASSYSVRNQPQHF. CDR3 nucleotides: TGTGCCAGCAGTTACTCGGTGAGAAATCAGCCCCAGCATTTT.

The DNA for the CDR3 is TGTGCCAGCAGTTACTACGGGGGGGCCCCAGATACGCAGTATTTT. This encodes CASSYYGGAPDTQYF. V usage is TRBV6-5 and J usage is TRBJ2-3, with 8 positions matching TRBD2. The V gene end was trimmed by 1 base and the J gene end by 4 bases; junction bases not matched to a gene: 4. Germline values: CDR1 MNHEY, CDR2 SVGAGI. This CDR3 is built from 15 residues.

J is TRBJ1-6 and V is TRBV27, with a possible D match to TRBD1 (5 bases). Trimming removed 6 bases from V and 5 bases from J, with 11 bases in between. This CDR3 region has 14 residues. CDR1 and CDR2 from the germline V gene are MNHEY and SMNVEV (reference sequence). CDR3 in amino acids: CASRRDGDNSPLHF. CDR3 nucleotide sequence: TGTGCCAGCAGGCGGGACGGTGATAATTCACCCCTCCACTTT.

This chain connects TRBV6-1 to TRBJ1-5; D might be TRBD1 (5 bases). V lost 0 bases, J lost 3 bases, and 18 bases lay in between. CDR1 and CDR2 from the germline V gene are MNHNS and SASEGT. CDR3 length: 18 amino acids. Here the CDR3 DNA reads TGTGCCAGCAGTGAAGCGAAGGGAGGGTGGGGGAACAATCAGCCCCAGCATTTT. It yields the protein CASSEAKGGWGNNQPQHF.

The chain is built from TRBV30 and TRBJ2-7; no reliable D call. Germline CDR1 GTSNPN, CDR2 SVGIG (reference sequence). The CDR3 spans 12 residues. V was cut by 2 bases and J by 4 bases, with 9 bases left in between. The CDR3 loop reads CAWSLLGYEQYF. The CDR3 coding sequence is TGTGCCTGGAGTCTTCTGGGTTACGAGCAGTACTTC.

CDR3 in amino acids: CASSQQGQAQGNSPLHF. Written as DNA, the CDR3 is TGTGCCAGCAGCCAGCAGGGGCAGGCGCAGGGAAATTCACCCCTCCACTTT. The chain is built from TRBV4-2 and TRBJ1-6, with D possibly matching TRBD1 (6 bases). The CDR3 sequence is 17 residues long. Trimming cost V 3 bases and J 7 bases, with 19 bases left between them. Germline CDR1 is LGHNA and CDR2 is YNFKEQ.

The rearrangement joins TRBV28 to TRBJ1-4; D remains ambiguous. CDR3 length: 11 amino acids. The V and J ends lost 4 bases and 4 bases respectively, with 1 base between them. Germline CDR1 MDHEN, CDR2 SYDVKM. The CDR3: CASSYNEKLFF. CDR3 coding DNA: TGTGCCAGCAGTTATAATGAAAAACTGTTTTTT.

In nucleotides, the CDR3 is TGTGCCAGCAGTGCCGCGACATGGGGGCACCTATACTATGGCTACACCTTC. Its protein product is CASSAATWGHLYYGYTF. The chain employs TRBV6-1 and TRBJ1-2; D possibly corresponds to TRBD1 (6 bases). Trimming took off 4 bases at V and 3 bases at J, with 21 bases between the two ends. This CDR3 has 17 residues. CDR1 MNHNS and CDR2 SASEGT come from the germline V gene.

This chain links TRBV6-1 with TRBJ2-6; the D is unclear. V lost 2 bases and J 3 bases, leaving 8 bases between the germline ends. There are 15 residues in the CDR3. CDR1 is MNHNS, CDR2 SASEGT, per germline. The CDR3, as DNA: TGTGCCAGCAGTGAAAGTAAGGTTGGGGCCAACGTCCTGACTTTC. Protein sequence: CASSESKVGANVLTF.

The CDR3 loop is CASSETGRNNQPQHF. The CDR3 DNA follows: TGTGCCAGCAGTGAAACAGGGAGGAACAATCAGCCCCAGCATTTT. The chain employs TRBV6-1 and TRBJ1-5; D may be TRBD1 (6 bases). Germline V CDR1 and CDR2: MNHNS, SASEGT. V lost 2 bases and J 3 bases, leaving 11 bases between the germline ends. This CDR3 has 15 amino acids.

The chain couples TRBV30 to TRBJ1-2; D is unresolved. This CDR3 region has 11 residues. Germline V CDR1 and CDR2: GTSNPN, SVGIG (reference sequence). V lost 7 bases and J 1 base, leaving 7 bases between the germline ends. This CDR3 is CASTHNYGYTF. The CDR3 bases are TGTGCCTCGACACATAACTATGGCTACACCTTC.

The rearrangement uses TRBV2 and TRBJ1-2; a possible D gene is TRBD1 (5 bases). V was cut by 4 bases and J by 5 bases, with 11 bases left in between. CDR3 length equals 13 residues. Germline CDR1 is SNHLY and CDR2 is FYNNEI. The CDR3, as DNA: TGTGCCAGCAGTGTCAGGGCAGGGTATGGCTACACCTTC. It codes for CASSVRAGYGYTF.

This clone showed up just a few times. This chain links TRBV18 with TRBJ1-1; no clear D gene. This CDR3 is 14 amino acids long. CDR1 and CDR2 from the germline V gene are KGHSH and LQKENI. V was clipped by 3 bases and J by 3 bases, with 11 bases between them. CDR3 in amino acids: CASSPPSSDTEAFF. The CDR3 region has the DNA TGTGCCAGCTCACCCCCGTCCTCCGACACTGAAGCTTTCTTT.

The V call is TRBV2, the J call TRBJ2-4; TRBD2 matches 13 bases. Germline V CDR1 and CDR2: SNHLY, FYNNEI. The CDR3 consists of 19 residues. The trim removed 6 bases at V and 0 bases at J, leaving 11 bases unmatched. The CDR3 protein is CASSDPGLAGVLAKNIQYF. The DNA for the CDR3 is TGTGCCAGCAGCGACCCCGGACTAGCGGGAGTACTAGCCAAAAACATTCAGTACTTC.

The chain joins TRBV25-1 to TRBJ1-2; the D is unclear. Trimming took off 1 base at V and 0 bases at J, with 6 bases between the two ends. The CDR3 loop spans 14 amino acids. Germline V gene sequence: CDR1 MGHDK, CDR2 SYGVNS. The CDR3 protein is CASSEFGTNYGYTF. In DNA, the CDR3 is TGTGCCAGCAGTGAATTTGGCACTAACTATGGCTACACCTTC.

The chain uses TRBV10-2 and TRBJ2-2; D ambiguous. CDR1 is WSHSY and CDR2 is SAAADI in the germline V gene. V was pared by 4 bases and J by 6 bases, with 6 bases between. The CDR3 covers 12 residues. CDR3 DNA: TGCGCCAGCAGTGGTGGCGCCGGGGAGCTGTTTTTT. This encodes CASSGGAGELFF.

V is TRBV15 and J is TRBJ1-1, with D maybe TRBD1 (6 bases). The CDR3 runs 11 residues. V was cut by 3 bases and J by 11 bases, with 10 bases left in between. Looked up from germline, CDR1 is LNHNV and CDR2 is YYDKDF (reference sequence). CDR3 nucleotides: TGTGCCACCAGCAGGGGACATAGGGCTTTCTTT. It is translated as CATSRGHRAFF. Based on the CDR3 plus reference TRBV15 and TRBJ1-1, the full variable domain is DAMVIQNPRYQVTQFGKPVTLSCSQTLNHNVMYWYQQKSSQAPKLLFHYYDKDFNNEADTPDNFQSRRPNTSFCFLDIRSPGLGDTAMYLCATSRGHRAFFGQGTRLTVV.